This T cell receptor (beta chain) was obtained from a study of T-cell memory formation after mild COVID-19. On the study more broadly: Largely, TCR clusters stayed within a single donor. General observations from the study: CD4+ contracting clones lay mainly in CM and EM, CD8+ ones in EMRA. Cross-reactive memory seemingly joined, as some responding clones were found in pre-infection memory.

V gave up 2 bases and J gave up 5 bases; unmatched junction bases: 12. The CDR3 consists of 16 residues. Per germline, CDR1 SGHDT and CDR2 YYEEEE. Points on this clonotype: Its specificity is not known.

A single record per CDR3 protein comes from TCRdb applying MiXCR to the 5' RACE reads. Of about 500,000 distinct CDR3 sequences listed, roughly 22% were seen once; the top ten hold around 13%. The gene calls are TRBV5-6 and TRBJ2-5, with TRBD1 identical over 7 bases. The clonotype originates from an adult woman who had mild COVID-19 (a few samples of this study predate the infection). Cell type and time point are not known. The sequenced sample was PBMCs or a T cell subset sorted from them (not recorded which). This chain's CDR3 is CASSLFGDSRGETQYF. CDR3 nucleotides: TGTGCCAGCAGCTTATTTGGAGACTCCAGGGGGGAGACCCAGTACTTC.